This passage covers 30 T cell receptor beta chains from one sample sequenced in a study of OX40 agonist ivuxolimab in advanced cancers. Repertoires were generated with immunoSEQ multiplex PCR, while TCRdb's copy carries only in-frame clones and drops some. Of about 43,000 clones in the sample, approximately 86% were seen once. The specimen was CD4+ or CD8+ T cells sorted from blood, collected in a trial of the OX40 agonist ivuxolimab. The receptors here all came from an adult with an advanced solid tumor such as melanoma, head and neck, liver or kidney cancer.

V gene TRBV4-2 combines with J gene TRBJ2-2; D is uncertain. Per the germline V gene, CDR1 is LGHNA and CDR2 is YNFKEQ. V shed 1 base and J shed 4 bases, with 10 bases lying between them. This CDR3 has 15 amino acids. CDR3 in amino acids: CASSQGPGSTGELFF. The CDR3 nucleotides are TGTGCCAGCAGCCAAGGCCCAGGATCCACCGGGGAGCTGTTTTTT.

The chain combines TRBV13 with TRBJ1-1; possibly TRBD1 for D (6 bases). V was cut by 5 bases and J by 5 bases, with 15 bases left in between. In germline, CDR1 is PRHDT, CDR2 FYEKMQ (reference sequence). The CDR3 loop spans 14 amino acids. This chain's CDR3 is CASSAQGGGTEAFF. The CDR3 bases are TGTGCCAGCAGCGCTCAGGGAGGGGGTACTGAAGCTTTCTTT.

Many counts were recorded for this clone. The rearrangement links TRBV7-2 to TRBJ2-1; the D is unclear. The CDR3 consists of 15 residues. The germline V gene encodes CDR1 SGHTA and CDR2 FQGNSA. V dropped 3 bases and J dropped 4 bases, with 13 bases sitting between them. DNA for the CDR3: TGTGCCAGCAGCTTCGGCGGTGGTGGGTACAATGAGCAGTTCTTC. Translation: CASSFGGGGYNEQFF. The complete variable domain, with remaining parts taken from reference TRBV7-2 and TRBJ2-1, reads GAGVSQSPSNKVTEKGKDVELRCDPISGHTALYWYRQSLGQGLEFLIYFQGNSAPDKSGLPSDRFSAERTGGSVSTLTIQRTQQEDSAVYLCASSFGGGGYNEQFFGPGTRLTVL.

The chain couples TRBV11-2 to TRBJ1-2; tentative D call: TRBD1 (6 bases). The CDR3 runs to 13 residues. Germline values: CDR1 SGHAT, CDR2 FQNNGV. The V end lost 1 base, the J end lost 13 bases, and 16 bases lay between the germline ends. The CDR3 DNA reads TGTGCCAGCAGCTTAGTCAGGGGTAGTTCTGGCACCTTC. It is translated as CASSLVRGSSGTF.

The chain uses TRBV28 and TRBJ2-3, with TRBD2 identical over 14 bases. This CDR3 is built from 15 residues. V dropped 6 bases and J dropped 5; count of bases not matched to a gene: 4. Germline lookup yields CDR1 MDHEN and CDR2 SYDVKM. The CDR3, as DNA: TGTGCCAGCAGGCGGACTAGCGGGAGGTTAGATACGCAGTATTTT. This codes for CASRRTSGRLDTQYF.

The gene calls are TRBV27 and TRBJ1-1, with TRBD1 as a possible D gene (5 bases). Germline values: CDR1 MNHEY, CDR2 SMNVEV (reference sequence). V lost 0 bases and J lost 4, with 9 bases in between. The CDR3 consists of 14 residues. CDR3 in amino acids: CASSLSAGGTEAFF. CDR3 nucleotide sequence: TGTGCCAGCAGTTTATCGGCGGGGGGCACTGAAGCTTTCTTT.

The chain has TRBV28 and TRBJ2-3; 14 nucleotides match TRBD2. Trimming at V came to 3 bases and at J to 6 bases, leaving 5 bases not matched to a gene. The CDR3 has 16 amino acids. Germline V gives CDR1 MDHEN, CDR2 SYDVKM. The CDR3 sequence: CASSLTSGRASDTQYF. DNA of the CDR3: TGTGCCAGCAGTTTGACTAGCGGGAGGGCCTCTGATACGCAGTATTTT.

The V gene is TRBV28, the J gene TRBJ1-6; D possibly corresponds to TRBD1 (6 bases). The V and J ends lost 3 bases and 7 bases respectively, with 13 bases between them. The CDR3 has 15 residues. Germline V gives CDR1 MDHEN, CDR2 SYDVKM. The CDR3 bases are TGTGCCAGCAGTTTGCGGGGGGCAGGGAATTCACCCCTCCACTTT. It codes for CASSLRGAGNSPLHF.

The V and J genes are TRBV5-4 and TRBJ2-7; unclear D gene. Germline values: CDR1 SGHNT, CDR2 YYREEE (reference sequence). Trimming left V 0 bases short and J 4 bases short, with 8 bases between. This CDR3 has 13 residues. CDR3 nucleotide sequence: TGTGCCAGCAGCTTGGAGGGTTGGTACGAGCAGTACGTC. Protein sequence: CASSLEGWYEQYV.

V and J are TRBV27 and TRBJ2-1; 9 nucleotides align to TRBD2. CDR1 and CDR2 from the germline V gene are MNHEY and SMNVEV (reference sequence). J lost 8 bases, V lost 3 bases, and 8 bases had no gene match. The CDR3 totals 15 residues. CDR3: CASSLERGAIDEQFF. The DNA for the CDR3 is TGTGCCAGCAGTTTGGAGCGGGGGGCAATCGATGAGCAGTTCTTC.

The rearrangement links TRBV7-9 to TRBJ1-1, with D possibly matching TRBD1 (5 bases). Per germline, CDR1 SEHNR and CDR2 FQNEAQ (reference sequence). V was cut by 5 bases and J by 6 bases, with 16 bases left in between. This CDR3 has 14 amino acids. The CDR3 DNA is TGTGCCAGCAGCCAAATCGACAGCGGCCCTGAAGCTTTCTTT. It translates to CASSQIDSGPEAFF.

This clone was detected only once. The CDR3 region is CASSRATPWRTEAFF. CDR3 in DNA: TGTGCCAGCAGCCGAGCGACACCATGGAGGACTGAAGCTTTCTTT. The V call is TRBV7-8, the J call TRBJ1-1; D ambiguous. Trimming removed 5 bases from V and 5 bases from J, with 18 bases in between. The germline V gene encodes CDR1 SGHVS and CDR2 FQNEAQ. The CDR3 length is 15 residues.

By share, this clone counts as medium-sized. This chain connects TRBV6-5 to TRBJ1-4; no definite D call. Trimming left V 2 bases short and J 12 bases short, with 13 bases between. This CDR3 comprises 13 residues. From germline, CDR1 is MNHEY and CDR2 SVGAGI. This CDR3 is CASSYASGRQLFF. The CDR3, as DNA: TGTGCCAGCAGTTACGCATCAGGTCGGCAACTGTTTTTT.

Note on this clone: One base away lies a much larger clone, so this may be a sequencing read error. Other nucleotide sequences from this sample produce the same CDR3. The J gene is TRBJ1-1, the V gene TRBV29-1; D call uncertain. In germline, CDR1 is SQVTM, CDR2 ANQGSEA. Trimming cost V 5 bases and J 4 bases, with 8 bases left between them. The CDR3 covers 11 residues. As DNA, the CDR3 is TGCAGCGTTCCTATGAGCACTGAAGCTTTCTTT. This translates into CSVPMSTEAFF.

V usage is TRBV28 and J usage is TRBJ1-1; tentatively, D is TRBD1 (5 bases). CDR1 is MDHEN and CDR2 is SYDVKM in the germline V gene. Trimming left V 2 bases short and J 7 bases short, with 11 bases between. This CDR3 has 13 residues. The CDR3 here is CASSLPGQNEAFF. CDR3 DNA: TGTGCCAGCAGTTTACCTGGACAAAATGAAGCTTTCTTT.

The chain has TRBV27 and TRBJ2-3; 13 bases agree with TRBD2. There are 16 residues in the CDR3. Germline V lookup: CDR1 MNHEY, CDR2 SMNVEV (reference sequence). V lost 2 bases, J lost 5 bases, and 4 bases stayed unmatched. The CDR3 reads CASSLVTSGRGDTQYF. For the CDR3, the DNA is TGTGCCAGCAGTTTAGTCACTAGCGGGAGGGGAGATACGCAGTATTTT.

The rearrangement uses TRBV15 and TRBJ2-1; 7 positions agree with TRBD1. After removal of 0 bases from V and 4 bases from J, the junction contained 12 bases not matched to a gene. The CDR3 loop spans 18 amino acids. Germline assignment: CDR1 LNHNV and CDR2 YYDKDF (reference sequence). The CDR3 coding sequence is TGTGCCACCAGCAGAGAAGCCAACAGGGGTGGGAAATACAATGAGCAGTTCTTC. Translation gives CATSREANRGGKYNEQFF.

J is TRBJ2-1 and V is TRBV5-6; no clear D. With 2 bases removed from V and 9 bases from J, the gap between germline ends came to 15 bases. The CDR3 extends over 14 amino acids. Per germline, CDR1 SGHDT and CDR2 YYEEEE. The CDR3 DNA is TGTGCCAGCAGCTTTATAGCCAGTCCGAGTGAGCAGTTCTTC. Translated: CASSFIASPSEQFF.

This clone has a single count. The chain couples TRBV5-6 to TRBJ2-7; 7 bases fit TRBD1. The CDR3 length is 14 residues. CDR1 and CDR2 from the germline V gene are SGHDT and YYEEEE. The V segment lost 3 bases and the J segment 1 base; nucleotides outside the gene matches: 4. The CDR3 spells CASSYGTASYEQYF. The CDR3 DNA reads as TGTGCCAGCAGCTATGGGACAGCTTCCTACGAGCAGTACTTC.

The chain employs TRBV4-1 and TRBJ2-5; TRBD2 aligns across 11 bases. CDR1 is MGHRA and CDR2 is YSYEKL in the germline V gene. The CDR3 spans 17 residues. V lost 3 bases to trimming and J lost 4 bases; unmatched junction nucleotides: 10. CDR3 loop: CASSQLLLAGDGETQYF. The DNA of the CDR3 is TGCGCCAGCAGCCAGCTCCTACTAGCGGGAGATGGAGAGACCCAGTACTTC.

V and J are TRBV5-1 and TRBJ1-5; no definite D call. Germline CDR1 is SGHRS and CDR2 is YFSETQ. The CDR3 has 15 residues. Trimming cost V 1 base and J 0 bases, with 8 bases left between them. CDR3 region: CASSLTTDSNQPQHF. In DNA, the CDR3 is TGCGCCAGCAGCTTGACGACCGATAGCAATCAGCCCCAGCATTTT.

This clone is a singleton in its sample. This chain links TRBV28 with TRBJ1-2; 8 bases are a match to TRBD1. CDR1 MDHEN and CDR2 SYDVKM come from the germline V gene. Losses at the gene ends were 1 base for V and 0 bases for J; bases not matched to a gene: 7. The CDR3 totals 17 residues. The CDR3 DNA is TGTGCCAGCAGTTTATCAGCAGGGGGCCTCACTAACTATGGCTACACCTTC. It translates to CASSLSAGGLTNYGYTF.

V and J are TRBV9 and TRBJ2-5; no reliable D call. V lost 0 bases and J 5 bases, leaving 17 bases between the germline ends. This CDR3 comprises 16 residues. The germline CDR1 and CDR2 sequences are SGDLS and YYNGEE. Written as DNA, the CDR3 is TGTGCCAGCAGCGTAGAGGAGTTTCAAGAAATGGAGACCCAGTACTTC. Translation: CASSVEEFQEMETQYF.

The chain carries TRBV10-2 and TRBJ2-1, with D unresolved. CDR1 is WSHSY, CDR2 SAAADI, per germline. The germline V and J ends were trimmed by 3 bases and 4 bases, with 16 bases remaining between them. This CDR3 spans 16 amino acids. CDR3 coding DNA: TGCGCCAGCAGTGACCTCCGGTCTTCTCTATACAATGAGCAGTTCTTC. Translation: CASSDLRSSLYNEQFF.

The J gene is TRBJ1-1, the V gene TRBV5-4; 10 bases match TRBD1. CDR3 length: 14 amino acids. Germline lookup yields CDR1 SGHNT and CDR2 YYREEE (reference sequence). Trimming at V came to 3 bases and at J to 3 bases, leaving 2 bases not matched to a gene. In DNA, the CDR3 is TGTGCCAGCAGCTACGGGACAGGGGACACTGAAGCTTTCTTT. Its translation is CASSYGTGDTEAFF.

The V call is TRBV15, the J call TRBJ1-1; TRBD1 is a possible D gene (5 bases). Germline V CDR1 and CDR2: LNHNV, YYDKDF (reference sequence). V lost 9 bases, J lost 4 bases, and 15 bases lay in between. This CDR3 is built from 13 residues. This chain's CDR3 is CATKGRTLTEAFF. CDR3 sequence (DNA): TGTGCCACAAAGGGACGGACACTCACTGAAGCTTTCTTT.

CDR3 loop: CASSSRQSNQPQHF. In DNA form, the CDR3 reads TGTGCCAGCAGCTCAAGACAGAGCAATCAGCCCCAGCATTTT. The chain joins TRBV5-8 to TRBJ1-5; D might be TRBD1 (5 bases). This CDR3 contains 14 residues. Trimming cost V 3 bases and J 1 base, with 8 bases left between them. Looked up from germline, CDR1 is SGHTS and CDR2 is YDEGEE.

The CDR3 here is CASTGTGLTGTDTQYF. The DNA for the CDR3 is TGTGCCAGCACTGGGACAGGTCTCACTGGCACAGATACGCAGTATTTT. The chain combines TRBV2 with TRBJ2-3, with 8 bases fitting TRBD1. From germline, CDR1 is SNHLY and CDR2 FYNNEI. This CDR3 comprises 16 residues. J gave up 1 base and V 7 bases, and 10 bases lay outside the gene matches.

V and J are TRBV6-1 and TRBJ2-7, with D possibly being TRBD2 (5 bases). This CDR3 has 15 amino acids. Trimming took off 1 base at V and 0 bases at J, with 10 bases between the two ends. Germline V CDR1 and CDR2: MNHNS, SASEGT. CDR3: CASSEGGYSSYEQYV. CDR3 nucleotides: TGTGCCAGCAGTGAAGGAGGGTACAGCTCCTACGAGCAGTACGTC.

DNA for the CDR3: TGTGCCAGTCTACAGGTGTCGGGCGGAATTCAGTACTTC. This gives the protein CASLQVSGGIQYF. This chain joins TRBV6-1 and TRBJ2-4, with D possibly TRBD1 on 5 matching bases. CDR1 and CDR2 (germline): MNHNS, SASEGT. The CDR3 extends over 13 amino acids. Trimming removed 9 bases from V and 10 bases from J, with 19 bases in between.